Below are 29 T cell receptor beta chains sequenced from a single sample in a study of blood T cell repertoires in COVID-19. Method: immunoSEQ multiplex PCR; TCRdb's copy keeps in-frame clones and lacks some. The sample yields 99,000 or so clones, 81% seen once. The sequencing input was peripheral blood. The receptor set was obtained from a woman aged 70-85 years with acute or convalescent COVID-19.

The chain is built from TRBV11-2 and TRBJ2-2, with TRBD2 as a possible D gene (6 bases). The CDR3 loop spans 16 amino acids. Trimming stripped 5 bases from V and 2 bases from J, with 15 bases between. Germline V gene lookup returns CDR1 SGHAT and CDR2 FQNNGV. CDR3 amino acids: CASSTAGSANTGELFF. The DNA of the CDR3 is TGTGCCAGCAGCACCGCGGGGTCGGCAAACACCGGGGAGCTGTTTTTT.

The sample holds one count of this clone. The chain is built from TRBV28 and TRBJ1-3, with a possible D match to TRBD1 (5 bases). V was cut by 7 bases and J by 0 bases, with 13 bases left in between. Per germline, CDR1 MDHEN and CDR2 SYDVKM. The CDR3 extends over 15 amino acids. CDR3 coding DNA: TGTGCCAGCATGGCTACAGGTAGCTCTGGAAACACCATATATTTT. Amino acids: CASMATGSSGNTIYF.

V gene TRBV4-3 combines with J gene TRBJ2-2, with 9 bases aligning to TRBD2. This CDR3 is 14 amino acids long. The trim removed 3 bases at V and 13 bases at J, leaving 9 bases unmatched. Germline values: CDR1 LGHNA, CDR2 YSLEER. The CDR3: CASSHGQAGGRLFF. The CDR3 nucleotides read TGCGCCAGCAGCCATGGACAAGCGGGGGGAAGGCTGTTTTTT.

V gene TRBV19 combines with J gene TRBJ1-1, with 10 bases that match TRBD1. This CDR3 contains 18 residues. Germline CDR1 LNHDA, CDR2 SQIVND (reference sequence). V gave up 7 bases and J gave up 2 bases; unmatched junction bases: 16. CDR3 residues: CASTGGPGQGPGNTEAFF. The CDR3 DNA follows: TGTGCCAGTACCGGGGGACCGGGACAGGGGCCAGGAAACACTGAAGCTTTCTTT.

In its sample, this clone was seen once. This sequence joins TRBV30 and TRBJ2-5, with 7 positions matching TRBD2. The V gene's germline CDR1 is GTSNPN and CDR2 SVGIG (reference sequence). This CDR3 is 14 amino acids long. J was trimmed by 3 bases and V by 1 base; bases with no gene match: 5. CDR3 protein: CAWSAGGTEETQYF. For the CDR3, the DNA is TGTGCCTGGAGTGCGGGGGGTACGGAAGAGACCCAGTACTTC.

V is TRBV28 and J is TRBJ2-3, with 9 nucleotides matching TRBD1. V shed 5 bases and J 2 bases; nucleotides not matched to a gene: 8. CDR3 length equals 16 residues. Germline V gene lookup returns CDR1 MDHEN and CDR2 SYDVKM. CDR3 protein: CASSQPGQGYTDTQYF. In nucleotides, the CDR3 is TGTGCCAGCAGTCAACCGGGACAGGGCTACACAGATACGCAGTATTTT.

This chain links TRBV30 with TRBJ2-5; D possibly corresponds to TRBD1 (5 bases). Deletions cut 3 bases from V and 5 bases from J, with 22 bases between. The CDR3 covers 16 residues. CDR1 and CDR2 (germline): GTSNPN, SVGIG (reference sequence). Written as DNA, the CDR3 is TGTGCCTGGAGCCTGCTTGGGGCAGGATCCTTGGAGACCCAGTACTTC. Residues: CAWSLLGAGSLETQYF. Full variable domain (rest looked up from reference TRBV30 and TRBJ2-5): SQTIHQWPATLVQPVGSPLSLECTVEGTSNPNLYWYRQAAGRGLQLLFYSVGIGQISSEVPQNLSASRPQDRQFILSSKKLLLSDSGFYLCAWSLLGAGSLETQYFGPGTRLLVL.

This clone appeared a few times. The chain uses TRBV10-2 and TRBJ2-3, with 9 nucleotides matching TRBD1. V shed 3 bases, J shed 2 bases, and the junction held 3 bases outside the gene matches. The CDR3 consists of 15 residues. The V gene's germline CDR1 is WSHSY and CDR2 SAAADI. For the CDR3, the DNA is TGCGCCAGCAGTGAAGGGACAGGGCCCACAGATACGCAGTATTTT. This gives the protein CASSEGTGPTDTQYF.

This chain uses TRBV4-1 with TRBJ2-7; 7 bases align to TRBD1. The CDR3 is 17 residues long. Germline V gene lookup returns CDR1 MGHRA and CDR2 YSYEKL. V lost 0 bases to trimming and J lost 2 bases; unmatched junction nucleotides: 10. This CDR3 is CASSQDPKGAHTYEQYF. The CDR3 DNA sequence: TGCGCCAGCAGCCAAGATCCAAAGGGGGCTCACACCTACGAGCAGTACTTC.

The chain employs TRBV5-1 and TRBJ2-1; 8 nucleotides agree with TRBD2. Germline CDR1 SGHRS, CDR2 YFSETQ. This CDR3 spans 17 amino acids. Trimming took 0 bases from V and 2 from J; bases not matched to a gene: 7. This CDR3 reads CASSLGERERTYNEQFF. The DNA for the CDR3 is TGCGCCAGCAGCTTGGGAGAGCGGGAGCGTACCTACAATGAGCAGTTCTTC.

This chain connects TRBV19 to TRBJ1-5; D possibly corresponds to TRBD1 (5 bases). The CDR3 has 15 residues. Germline lookup yields CDR1 LNHDA and CDR2 SQIVND (reference sequence). The V gene lost 8 bases and the J gene lost 4 bases, with 18 bases spanning the gap. The CDR3 sequence: CASSPWGDSNQPQHF. For the CDR3, the DNA is TGTGCCAGTTCCCCCTGGGGGGACTCGAATCAGCCCCAGCATTTT.

This chain links TRBV4-3 with TRBJ2-1; a possible D gene is TRBD2 (7 bases). The CDR3 has 16 amino acids. Trimming removed 3 bases at V and 7 bases at J, with 19 bases between. Germline assignment: CDR1 LGHNA and CDR2 YSLEER. The CDR3 spells CASSQGARDYLNEQFF. The CDR3 nucleotides are TGCGCCAGCAGCCAGGGGGCCCGGGACTACCTTAATGAGCAGTTCTTC.

The chain uses TRBV18 and TRBJ1-6; D possibly corresponds to TRBD1 (5 bases). CDR3 size: 16 residues. Trimming shortened V by 2 bases and J by 4 bases, and 12 bases separated the two germline ends. From germline, CDR1 is KGHSH and CDR2 LQKENI. DNA for the CDR3: TGTGCCAGCTCACCAGGGCAGGGAATGTATAATTCACCCCTCCACTTT. This codes for CASSPGQGMYNSPLHF.

This clone showed up just a few times. The V and J genes are TRBV28 and TRBJ1-5; D unresolved. CDR1 is MDHEN, CDR2 SYDVKM, per germline. The CDR3 loop spans 14 amino acids. V lost 2 bases and J 1 base, leaving 6 bases between the germline ends. The CDR3 protein is CASSLRVSNQPQHF. CDR3 in DNA: TGTGCCAGCAGTTTACGGGTGAGCAATCAGCCCCAGCATTTT.

This rearrangement joins TRBV2 to TRBJ1-1, with D hard to call. The CDR3 has 15 residues. Between the trimmed V and J ends, which lost 4 bases and 4 bases, there was a span of 16 bases. Germline V lookup: CDR1 SNHLY, CDR2 FYNNEI. The CDR3 coding sequence is TGTGCCAGCAGTGCCTCCCCCCTTCGGAGCACTGAAGCTTTCTTT. Its protein product is CASSASPLRSTEAFF.

This clone occurred a few times. This chain joins TRBV28 and TRBJ2-7; D call uncertain. Germline V gene data show CDR1 as MDHEN and CDR2 as SYDVKM. The CDR3 loop spans 12 amino acids. Trimming took off 3 bases at V and 4 bases at J, with 7 bases between the two ends. DNA for the CDR3: TGTGCCAGCAGTTTCGCGGCGTACGAGCAGTACTTC. Protein product: CASSFAAYEQYF.

The V call is TRBV5-1, the J call TRBJ2-5, with TRBD2 identical over 11 bases. This CDR3 is 16 amino acids long. The junction had 13 bases not matched to a gene; V was cut back by 10 bases and J by 2 bases. Germline CDR1 SGHRS, CDR2 YFSETQ. The CDR3 sequence: CASQGRTSGLQETQYF. The CDR3 nucleotides read TGCGCCTCCCAGGGGAGGACTAGCGGGCTTCAAGAGACCCAGTACTTC.

The chain uses TRBV10-3 and TRBJ2-1, with TRBD2 matching 7 bases. The CDR3 contains 14 residues. V was pared by 7 bases and J by 8 bases, with 11 bases of the junction left unmatched. CDR1 ENHRY and CDR2 SYGVKD come from the germline V gene. The CDR3 DNA is TGTGCCATCAAACCCCCCGGCGGGAGTGATGAGCAGTTCTTC. Its translation: CAIKPPGGSDEQFF.

V is TRBV2 and J is TRBJ1-2; 10 nucleotides line up with TRBD1. The germline V gene encodes CDR1 SNHLY and CDR2 FYNNEI. The J segment lost 4 bases and the V segment lost 5 bases, leaving 10 bases of the junction unmatched. CDR3 length: 16 residues. CDR3 nucleotides: TGTGCCAGCAGTCTCTCTCGGACAGGGGGTGCCTATGGCTACACCTTC. Encoded protein: CASSLSRTGGAYGYTF.

The V call is TRBV19, the J call TRBJ1-2, with D possibly TRBD1 on 5 matching bases. The germline V gene encodes CDR1 LNHDA and CDR2 SQIVND (reference sequence). V lost 0 bases to trimming and J lost 6 bases, with 14 bases between them. The CDR3 loop spans 15 amino acids. CDR3 protein: CASSIDGAAVDGYTF. In DNA, the CDR3 is TGTGCCAGTAGTATAGATGGGGCCGCCGTTGATGGCTACACCTTC.

The chain is built from TRBV7-2 and TRBJ2-1, with 8 bases that match TRBD2. The germline gives CDR1 SGHTA, CDR2 FQGNSA. This CDR3 has 13 amino acids. V gave up 9 bases and J gave up 8 bases; unmatched junction bases: 9. The CDR3 is CASKREIVDEQFF. The CDR3 DNA sequence: TGTGCCAGTAAGCGGGAGATAGTCGATGAGCAGTTCTTC.

This clone came up a few times. J is TRBJ2-5 and V is TRBV6-5; 7 nucleotides line up with TRBD2. CDR1 is MNHEY and CDR2 is SVGAGI in the germline V gene. The CDR3 is 15 amino acids. V dropped 3 bases and J dropped 2; count of bases not matched to a gene: 6. The DNA for the CDR3 is TGTGCCAGCAGTTATATGGGGGGGGGACAAGAGACCCAGTACTTC. Its translation: CASSYMGGGQETQYF.

The chain employs TRBV5-4 and TRBJ2-7; D is unclear. The CDR3 has 12 residues. V was trimmed by 2 bases and J by 2 bases, leaving 5 bases between them. The germline V gene has CDR1 SGHNT and CDR2 YYREEE (reference sequence). For the CDR3, the DNA is TGTGCCAGCAGCTTTGGAGCCTACGAGCAGTACTTC. This sequence encodes CASSFGAYEQYF. Drawing the rest from reference TRBV5-4 and TRBJ2-7, the complete variable domain is ETGVTQSPTHLIKTRGQQVTLRCSSQSGHNTVSWYQQALGQGPQFIFQYYREEENGRGNFPPRFSGLQFPNYSSELNVNALELDDSALYLCASSFGAYEQYFGPGTRLTVT.

On this clone: At the DNA level, this CDR3 is encoded by other sequences in the same sample as well. The chain recombines TRBV27 with TRBJ1-3, with D possibly being TRBD1 (6 bases). The CDR3 is 15 amino acids. Trimming removed 2 bases from V and 0 bases from J, with 8 bases in between. Germline V gives CDR1 MNHEY, CDR2 SMNVEV (reference sequence). The CDR3 region is CASSLGRGSGNTIYF. The CDR3 nucleotides read TGTGCCAGCAGTTTAGGCAGGGGCTCTGGAAACACCATATATTTT.

The chain has TRBV29-1 and TRBJ1-1; D ambiguous. V shed 4 bases and J shed 4 bases, with 16 bases lying between them. Germline V gene sequence: CDR1 SQVTM, CDR2 ANQGSEA. The CDR3 has 14 amino acids. The CDR3 DNA reads TGCAGCGTTGTTAAGCGTGAGTTGAGCACTGAAGCTTTCTTT. Translation: CSVVKRELSTEAFF.

The chain employs TRBV5-6 and TRBJ1-1; D gene uncertain. Germline V gene data show CDR1 as SGHDT and CDR2 as YYEEEE. This CDR3 contains 13 residues. V lost 0 bases, J lost 4 bases, and 7 bases lay in between. This CDR3 reads CASSLVEITEAFF. CDR3 nucleotides: TGTGCCAGCAGCTTGGTTGAGATCACTGAAGCTTTCTTT.

Here the CDR3 reads CASSPGLAGGPRTDTQYF. CDR3 nucleotides: TGTGCCAGCAGCCCTGGACTAGCGGGAGGACCCCGCACAGATACGCAGTATTTT. The chain has TRBV27 and TRBJ2-3; TRBD2 agrees at 14 bases. CDR3 length: 18 amino acids. Trimming at V came to 6 bases and at J to 1 base, leaving 9 bases not matched to a gene. The V gene's germline CDR1 is MNHEY and CDR2 SMNVEV (reference sequence).

The genes are TRBV10-3 and TRBJ1-2, with D tentatively TRBD1 (5 bases). V lost 2 bases and J lost 3, with 10 bases in between. Germline CDR1 reads ENHRY; CDR2 reads SYGVKD. CDR3 size: 14 residues. CDR3 nucleotide sequence: TGTGCCATCAGTGAGGGTTCAGGGTACTATGGCTACACCTTC. Its translation is CAISEGSGYYGYTF.

As to this clone: It is unclear where the CDR3 begins or ends on the DNA, so no DNA is shown, and the CDR3 is as TCRdb lists it. The chain links TRBV6-4 to TRBJ1-3; the DNA was not used to check the table's D call, TRBD1. Germline assignment: CDR1 MRHNA and CDR2 SNTAGT. The CDR3 spans 15 amino acids, including both terminal residues. CDR3 amino acids: CVPATTTGGRNTIYF.